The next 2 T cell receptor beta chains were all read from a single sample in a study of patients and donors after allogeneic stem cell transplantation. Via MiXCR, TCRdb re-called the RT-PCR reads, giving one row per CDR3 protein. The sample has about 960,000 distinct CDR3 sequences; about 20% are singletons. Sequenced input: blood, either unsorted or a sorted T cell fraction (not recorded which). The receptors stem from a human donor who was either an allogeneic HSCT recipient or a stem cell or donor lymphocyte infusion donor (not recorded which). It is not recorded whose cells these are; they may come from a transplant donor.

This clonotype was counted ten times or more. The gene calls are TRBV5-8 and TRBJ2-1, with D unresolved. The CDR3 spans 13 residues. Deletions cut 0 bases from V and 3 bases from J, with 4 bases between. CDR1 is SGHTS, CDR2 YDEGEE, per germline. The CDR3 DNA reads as TGTGCCAGCAGCTTGGTCTTCTACAATGAGCAGTTCTTC. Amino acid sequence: CASSLVFYNEQFF. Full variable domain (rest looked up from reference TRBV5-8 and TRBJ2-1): EAGVTQSPTHLIKTRGQQATLRCSPISGHTSVYWYQQALGLGLQFLLWYDEGEERNRGNFPPRFSGRQFPNYSSELNVNALELEDSALYLCASSLVFYNEQFFGPGTRLTVL.

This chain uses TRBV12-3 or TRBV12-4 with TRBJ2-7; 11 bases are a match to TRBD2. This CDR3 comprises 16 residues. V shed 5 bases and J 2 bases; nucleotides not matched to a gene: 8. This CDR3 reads CASSIIAGGGTYEQYF. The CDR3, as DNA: TGTGCCAGCAGTATCATAGCGGGAGGGGGCACCTACGAGCAGTACTTC.